This T cell receptor beta chain was captured by sequencing in a study of shared clonotypes between healthy human individuals. Findings and caveats of the study: Estimated richness was generally greater in naive than memory subsets.

The V and J ends lost 1 base and 5 bases respectively, with 6 bases between them. The germline gives CDR1 SGHAT, CDR2 FQNNGV. CDR3 length: 13 amino acids. TCRdb's table, derived via immunoSEQ multiplex PCR, lists solely in-frame clones and lacks some. Of more than 2 million clones in the sample, just under 95% were seen once. For this clone: What it binds is unknown.

As defined, naive CD8 cells were CD45RO-negative and positively selected for CCR7, with terminally differentiated effector memory CD45RA+ cells excluded. This receptor was obtained from a man younger than 35 in good health. Some clones in this sample may be carry-over from other donors' samples. The chain joins TRBV11-2 to TRBJ2-1; no clear D. The source material was naive CD8+ T cells from PBMCs. The CDR3: CASSLAGNNEQFF. The CDR3 nucleotides are TGTGCCAGCAGCTTAGCTGGGAACAATGAGCAGTTCTTC.